A selection of T cell receptor beta chains follows, all from one sample in a study of blood T cell repertoires in COVID-19. Profiling relied on immunoSEQ multiplex PCR, and the TCRdb table lists in-frame clones only, not all of them. Found here are 95,000 to 100,000 clones, around 87% of them singletons; the top ten hold around 10%. The specimen was peripheral blood. These receptors came from a woman between 25 and 40 years old with acute or convalescent COVID-19. Both conserved end residues are part of each CDR3. The order of the fields is CDR3 protein, J gene, D gene, V gene. The D gene is left open where the match is weak.

CDR3aa: CASKVRLTDTQYF; j_gene: TRBJ2-3; d_gene: NA; v_gene: TRBV2
CDR3aa: CASSSYEMRDGNTIYF; j_gene: TRBJ1-3; d_gene: NA; v_gene: TRBV11-2
CDR3aa: CASSDAYLAEQYF; j_gene: TRBJ2-7; d_gene: NA; v_gene: TRBV25-1
CDR3aa: CASSQEGGWGYTF; j_gene: TRBJ1-2; d_gene: NA; v_gene: TRBV4-1
CDR3aa: CAGGGVSTDTQYF; j_gene: TRBJ2-3; d_gene: TRBD2; v_gene: TRBV7-8
CDR3aa: CASSMTGGGSYGYTF; j_gene: TRBJ1-2; d_gene: TRBD1; v_gene: TRBV7-2
CDR3aa: CASSNAQGYSYEQYF; j_gene: TRBJ2-7; d_gene: NA; v_gene: TRBV6-5
CDR3aa: CASSDEIRGDLRNEQFF; j_gene: TRBJ2-1; d_gene: NA; v_gene: TRBV6-1
CDR3aa: CASTPDRTSYEQYF; j_gene: TRBJ2-7; d_gene: NA; v_gene: TRBV6-5
CDR3aa: CSASVPGIYGYTF; j_gene: TRBJ1-2; d_gene: NA; v_gene: TRBV20-1
CDR3aa: CASRGEINEKLFF; j_gene: TRBJ1-4; d_gene: NA; v_gene: TRBV2
CDR3aa: CASSLRLAGAGELFF; j_gene: TRBJ2-2; d_gene: TRBD2; v_gene: TRBV27
CDR3aa: CASSPRDRGNQPQHF; j_gene: TRBJ1-5; d_gene: TRBD1; v_gene: TRBV6-5
CDR3aa: CASSLGGGRTNEKLFF; j_gene: TRBJ1-4; d_gene: NA; v_gene: TRBV5-1
CDR3aa: CSVDAGSRYEQYF; j_gene: TRBJ2-7; d_gene: NA; v_gene: TRBV29-1
CDR3aa: CASSLETSGVPSHEQYF; j_gene: TRBJ2-7; d_gene: TRBD2; v_gene: TRBV13
CDR3aa: CASSRGGGPSYEQYF; j_gene: TRBJ2-7; d_gene: NA; v_gene: TRBV11-2
CDR3aa: CASSGQGSPEAFF; j_gene: TRBJ1-1; d_gene: NA; v_gene: TRBV10-1
CDR3aa: CASSLAFTQYRGASDTQYF; j_gene: TRBJ2-3; d_gene: NA; v_gene: TRBV5-1
CDR3aa: CASNSGGAQTEAFF; j_gene: TRBJ1-1; d_gene: NA; v_gene: TRBV5-5
CDR3aa: CASSPGGLDTDTQYF; j_gene: TRBJ2-3; d_gene: NA; v_gene: TRBV6-5
CDR3aa: CASSSQGGLYNEQFF; j_gene: TRBJ2-1; d_gene: TRBD2; v_gene: TRBV7-3
CDR3aa: CASSLVGAYTEAFF; j_gene: TRBJ1-1; d_gene: NA; v_gene: TRBV5-6
CDR3aa: CASSGGEETGELFF; j_gene: TRBJ2-2; d_gene: TRBD2; v_gene: TRBV2
CDR3aa: CASSSRGWDYNEQFF; j_gene: TRBJ2-1; d_gene: NA; v_gene: TRBV6-5
CDR3aa: CASQFAGWNIQYF; j_gene: TRBJ2-4; d_gene: NA; v_gene: TRBV12-3/TRBV12-4
CDR3aa: CASSSPSTSGANVLTF; j_gene: TRBJ2-6; d_gene: NA; v_gene: TRBV5-6
CDR3aa: CASSSTQGSGEQYF; j_gene: TRBJ2-7; d_gene: NA; v_gene: TRBV28
CDR3aa: CASSPAVGGANVLTF; j_gene: TRBJ2-6; d_gene: NA; v_gene: TRBV5-1
CDR3aa: CASSLARETGHTEAFF; j_gene: TRBJ1-1; d_gene: NA; v_gene: TRBV7-8
CDR3aa: CASSRRDNQPQHF; j_gene: TRBJ1-5; d_gene: NA; v_gene: TRBV18
CDR3aa: CASSLRPSGGATGELFF; j_gene: TRBJ2-2; d_gene: TRBD2; v_gene: TRBV7-9
CDR3aa: CASRPDRNTGELFF; j_gene: TRBJ2-2; d_gene: NA; v_gene: TRBV4-1
CDR3aa: CASSLGGEPLETQYF; j_gene: TRBJ2-5; d_gene: NA; v_gene: TRBV7-3
CDR3aa: CASSLERGAETQYF; j_gene: TRBJ2-5; d_gene: NA; v_gene: TRBV5-1
CDR3aa: CSVKGSSGGDYNEQFF; j_gene: TRBJ2-1; d_gene: TRBD2; v_gene: TRBV29-1
CDR3aa: CASSVVETSGGEQFF; j_gene: TRBJ2-1; d_gene: TRBD2; v_gene: TRBV9
CDR3aa: CASSLDRGSYNEQFF; j_gene: TRBJ2-1; d_gene: TRBD1; v_gene: TRBV5-4
CDR3aa: CASSVLGTANTGELFF; j_gene: TRBJ2-2; d_gene: TRBD1; v_gene: TRBV28
CDR3aa: CASSSRTGIFYTLSYEQYF; j_gene: TRBJ2-7; d_gene: TRBD1; v_gene: TRBV2
CDR3aa: CASSRLGNTIYF; j_gene: TRBJ1-3; d_gene: NA; v_gene: TRBV12-3/TRBV12-4
CDR3aa: CASSPLISYNEQFF; j_gene: TRBJ2-1; d_gene: NA; v_gene: TRBV18
CDR3aa: CASSFRGSSTDTQYF; j_gene: TRBJ2-3; d_gene: TRBD1; v_gene: TRBV7-2
CDR3aa: CASSLFSSGTGKQPQHF; j_gene: TRBJ1-5; d_gene: TRBD1; v_gene: TRBV28
CDR3aa: CASSIKRRSSTDTQYF; j_gene: TRBJ2-3; d_gene: NA; v_gene: TRBV3-1/TRBV3-2
CDR3aa: CASSPSGGVSYEQYF; j_gene: TRBJ2-7; d_gene: TRBD1; v_gene: TRBV9
CDR3aa: CSVKGSGRGATDTQYF; j_gene: TRBJ2-3; d_gene: NA; v_gene: TRBV29-1
CDR3aa: CASSPRSGEQPQHF; j_gene: TRBJ1-5; d_gene: NA; v_gene: TRBV18